This T cell receptor (beta chain) was found in a study of blood T cell repertoires in COVID-19. Study-wide context: Nucleic acid was either cDNA or gDNA, and it came from T cells, B-cell-depleted T cells, or PBMCs.

Among Cohort 3 donors, those recovered had two negative PCRs, clearance, or symptom resolution. Trimming took 2 bases from V and 1 from J; bases not matched to a gene: 7. Germline lookup yields CDR1 MGHRA and CDR2 YSYEKL. The CDR3 totals 17 residues. In its sample, this clone was seen once. Here immunoSEQ multiplex PCR was the method, and the copy in TCRdb shows in-frame clones only, minus some. This sample has 150,000 to 200,000 clones, with more than 75% found just once. The material sequenced was PBMCs or T cells enriched from blood (not recorded which). The receptor was isolated from a woman in her forties or fifties who had recovered from COVID-19. The J gene is TRBJ2-2, the V gene TRBV4-1; TRBD2 aligns across 7 bases. The CDR3 DNA reads TGCGCCAGCAGCCAACCGACTAGCACCTTGAACACCGGGGAGCTGTTTTTT. This codes for CASSQPTSTLNTGELFF.